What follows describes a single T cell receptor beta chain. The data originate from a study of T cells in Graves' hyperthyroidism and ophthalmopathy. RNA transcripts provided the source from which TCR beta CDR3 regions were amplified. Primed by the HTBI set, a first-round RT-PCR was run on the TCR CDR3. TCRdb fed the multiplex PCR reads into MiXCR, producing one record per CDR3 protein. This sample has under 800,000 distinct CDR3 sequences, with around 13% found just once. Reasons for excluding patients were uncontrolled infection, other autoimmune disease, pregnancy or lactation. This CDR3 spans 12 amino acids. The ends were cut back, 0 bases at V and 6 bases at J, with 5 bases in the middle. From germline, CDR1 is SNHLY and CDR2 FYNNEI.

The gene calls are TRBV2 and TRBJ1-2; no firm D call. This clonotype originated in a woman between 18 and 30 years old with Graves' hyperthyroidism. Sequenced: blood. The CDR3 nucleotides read TGTGCCAGCAGTGAAGCCGCTCATGGCTACACCTTC. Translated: CASSEAAHGYTF.